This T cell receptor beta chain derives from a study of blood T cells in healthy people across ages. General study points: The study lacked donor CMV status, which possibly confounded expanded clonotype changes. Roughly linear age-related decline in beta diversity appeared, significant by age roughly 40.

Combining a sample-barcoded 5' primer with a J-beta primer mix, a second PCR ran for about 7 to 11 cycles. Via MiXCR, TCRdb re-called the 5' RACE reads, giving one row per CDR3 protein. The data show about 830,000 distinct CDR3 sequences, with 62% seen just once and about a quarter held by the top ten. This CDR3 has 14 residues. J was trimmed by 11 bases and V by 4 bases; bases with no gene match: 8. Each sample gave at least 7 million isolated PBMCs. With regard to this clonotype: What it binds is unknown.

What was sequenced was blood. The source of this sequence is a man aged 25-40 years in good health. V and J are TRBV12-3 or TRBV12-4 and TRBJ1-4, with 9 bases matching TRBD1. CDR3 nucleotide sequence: TGTGCCAGCAGTTCGGGACAGGGACCCAGGAAACTGTTTTTT. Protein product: CASSSGQGPRKLFF.